These 7 T cell receptor beta chains were all obtained from the same sample, sequenced in a study of long-term antiretroviral therapy in people with HIV. With survey level as its setting, the immunoSEQ assay was v3.0. The protocol was immunoSEQ multiplex PCR, while the TCRdb copy is restricted to in-frame clones and leaves out a portion. The sample carries approximately 20,000 clones, over 80% recorded once. This specimen consisted of unsorted PBMCs, obtained 1.6 years after starting antiretroviral therapy. These receptors were obtained from a man aged 35 to 55 with HIV.

This clone was picked up one time. The chain recombines TRBV27 with TRBJ1-2, with a weak D call TRBD1 (5 bases). Trimming removed 5 bases from V and 2 bases from J, with 21 bases in between. CDR1 is MNHEY, CDR2 SMNVEV, per germline (reference sequence). This CDR3 contains 17 residues. The CDR3 reads CASSPSRPGPRNYGYTF. The CDR3 region has the DNA TGTGCCAGCAGTCCATCACGCCCGGGACCGCGAAACTATGGCTACACCTTC.

The chain carries TRBV25-1 and TRBJ2-7; D call uncertain. Trimming stripped 0 bases from V and 8 bases from J, with 17 bases between. CDR3 length equals 15 residues. Germline V lookup: CDR1 MGHDK, CDR2 SYGVNS. In DNA form, the CDR3 reads TGTGCCAGCAGTGAATATCCCCGGCTGGGTTATAAGCAGTACTTC. It translates to CASSEYPRLGYKQYF.

V gene TRBV5-1 combines with J gene TRBJ1-2; 7 bases map to TRBD1. The junction had 9 bases not matched to a gene; V was cut back by 4 bases and J by 6 bases. The CDR3 totals 14 residues. Germline loops: CDR1 SGHRS, CDR2 YFSETQ. The CDR3, as DNA: TGCGCCAGCAGCCCGGGAGGGGGCGGGGATGGCTACACCTTC. Its translation: CASSPGGGGDGYTF.

This clone came up a few times. This chain connects TRBV14 to TRBJ1-2, with unresolved D. Deletions cut 2 bases from V and 0 bases from J, with 13 bases between. In germline, CDR1 is SGHDN, CDR2 FVKESK. The CDR3 is 16 amino acids. The CDR3 coding sequence is TGTGCCAGCAGCCAAAGGACCGGAGTAGCTAACTATGGCTACACCTTC. Amino acids: CASSQRTGVANYGYTF.

The chain employs TRBV7-9 and TRBJ1-1; no clear D gene. Trimming pared 0 bases from V and 1 base from J, leaving 6 bases between. Germline V gene lookup returns CDR1 SEHNR and CDR2 FQNEAQ (reference sequence). The CDR3 is 14 amino acids. The CDR3 sequence is CASSLARPNTEAFF. CDR3 DNA sequence: TGTGCCAGCAGCTTAGCCCGGCCGAACACTGAAGCTTTCTTT.

The V call is TRBV5-1, the J call TRBJ2-5; the D is unclear. Trimming removed 0 bases at V and 13 bases at J, with 10 bases between. Germline lookup yields CDR1 SGHRS and CDR2 YFSETQ. This CDR3 comprises 11 residues. The DNA for the CDR3 is TGCGCCAGCAGCTTGGAAGGACCACGGTACTTC. Protein: CASSLEGPRYF.

This CDR3 is CASSPLGTTYEQYF. DNA of the CDR3: TGTGCCAGCAGCCCCTTAGGGACCACCTACGAGCAGTACTTC. The chain combines TRBV7-7 with TRBJ2-7; TRBD1 or TRBD2 may be the D gene (5 bases each). Germline V gives CDR1 SSHAT, CDR2 FNYEAQ (reference sequence). V was clipped by 5 bases and J by 2 bases, with 13 bases between them. This CDR3 has 14 amino acids.